The TCR beta chain under discussion was sequenced for a study of shared clonotypes between healthy human individuals. Germline assignment: CDR1 MDHEN and CDR2 SYDVKM. The CDR3 runs 17 residues. V was pared by 5 bases and J by 6 bases, with 12 bases of the junction left unmatched. This clone was found a few times. Its specificity is not known. Both subsets, CD45RA+ naive and CD45RA-negative memory, were split from the CD4+ cells. The assay was immunoSEQ multiplex PCR, and TCRdb's table has in-frame clones only and misses some. Here the sample spans 1,100,000 or so clones, about 84% being singletons. Whole-study findings and limits: Only blood was sampled; tissue repertoires likely differ.

The sequence was collected from a man aged 18 to 29 in good health. Some clones in this sample may be carry-over from other donors' samples. Sequencing was performed on memory CD4+ T cells from PBMCs. Subset described: CD45RA-negative fraction. This sequence joins TRBV28 and TRBJ2-6; 8 bases match TRBD1. The CDR3 is CASSLPGQVTVANVLTF. The DNA for the CDR3 is TGTGCCAGCAGTCTACCGGGACAGGTCACAGTGGCCAACGTCCTGACTTTC. The variable domain in full, completed from reference TRBV28 and TRBJ2-6, reads DVKVTQSSRYLVKRTGEKVFLECVQDMDHENMFWYRQDPGLGLRLIYFSYDVKMKEKGDIPEGYSVSREKKERFSLILESASTNQTSMYLCASSLPGQVTVANVLTFGAGSRLTVL.